This paragraph covers one T cell receptor (beta chain) sequence. Its antigen is not identified. Clones were sequenced by immunoSEQ multiplex PCR, and TCRdb holds only the in-frame ones, with some missing. Of approximately 77,000 clones listed, roughly 90% are singletons. This sample was taken from a study of T cell responses to AZD1222 COVID-19 vaccine. Findings and caveats of the study: Distributed over spike, vaccine-associated CD4 TCRs predominated at 160-218 and 743-854. Repertoires in all cases were sampled only once the peak T cell response had passed.

Germline assignment: CDR1 ENHRY and CDR2 SYGVKD. CDR3 length: 12 amino acids. Trimming stripped 3 bases from V and 10 bases from J, with 7 bases between. Second doses were pooled across both intervals (about 4 or about 12 weeks). J is TRBJ1-6 and V is TRBV10-3; D is unresolved. The clonotype originates from an adult who received the AZD1222 COVID-19 vaccine. This sample comprised peripheral blood, obtained 28 days after the second AZD1222 dose. The CDR3 DNA sequence: TGTGCCATCAGTGATACCCTATCACCCCTCCACTTT. Encoded protein: CAISDTLSPLHF.